Sequencing of this T cell receptor beta chain was carried out in a study of shared clonotypes between healthy human individuals. Germline V gene data show CDR1 as MGHRA and CDR2 as YSYEKL. The CDR3 runs to 16 residues. V dropped 0 bases and J dropped 5 bases, with 13 bases sitting between them. All the donors were Caucasian adults who lived in Nashville, Tennessee. Genomic DNA of unsorted samples came from roughly 90 million PBMCs. Unsorted PBMC replicate PCRs used 300 ng DNA, around 28,000 T cell genomes. TCRdb's table, derived via immunoSEQ multiplex PCR, lists solely in-frame clones and lacks some. The table lists roughly 480,000 clones, roughly 85% of them singletons.

The sequenced sample consisted of PBMCs. The clonotype originates from a woman aged 35 to 49 in good health. Some clones in this sample may be carry-over from other donors' samples. The gene calls are TRBV4-1 and TRBJ2-2; a possible D gene is TRBD2 (5 bases). The CDR3 DNA sequence: TGCGCCAGCAGCCAAGATCTTCAGACGGGGACCGGGGAGCTGTTTTTT. It translates to CASSQDLQTGTGELFF.